These T cell receptor beta chains were read from a single sample in a study of blood T cell repertoires in COVID-19. The assay was immunoSEQ multiplex PCR, and TCRdb's table has in-frame clones only and misses some. The sample shows about 210,000 clones, 84% of them seen only once. The source material was peripheral blood. These receptors originate from a woman over 75 with COVID-19, enrolled during active disease. Both conserved end residues are part of each CDR3. The D gene is left open where the match is weak.

j_call,cdr3_length,d_call,v_call,cdr3_aa,cdr3_nt
TRBJ2-7,13,-,TRBV29-1,CSVEDSPPGEQYF,TGCAGCGTGGAGGACAGTCCGCCGGGCGAGCAGTACTTC
TRBJ2-2,15,TRBD2,TRBV6-5,CASRRAGENTGELFF,TGTGCCAGCAGAAGGGCGGGGGAGAACACCGGGGAGCTGTTTTTT
TRBJ1-4,16,-,TRBV3-1/TRBV3-2,CASSQDARVPNEKLFF,TGTGCCAGCAGCCAAGATGCAAGAGTTCCCAATGAAAAACTGTTTTTT
TRBJ2-2,12,-,TRBV2,CASSYMTGELFF,TGTGCCAGCAGCTATATGACAGGGGAGCTGTTTTTT
TRBJ1-6,16,-,TRBV5-1,CASSADPQGTLSPLHF,TGCGCCAGCAGCGCGGACCCACAGGGTACATTGTCACCCCTCCACTTT
TRBJ1-4,14,-,TRBV3-1/TRBV3-2,CASLDSGGNEKLFF,TGTGCCAGCCTGGACTCTGGAGGTAATGAAAAACTGTTTTTT
TRBJ2-5,13,TRBD1,TRBV19,CASTWTGGETQYF,TGTGCCAGTACCTGGACAGGAGGAGAGACCCAGTACTTC
TRBJ2-1,14,TRBD2,TRBV6-6,CASSPSGLNEEQFF,TGTGCCAGCAGTCCTAGCGGACTTAACGAGGAGCAGTTCTTC
TRBJ2-5,13,TRBD1,TRBV12-3/TRBV12-4,CASSQGARETQYF,TGTGCCAGCAGCCAGGGGGCCAGGGAGACCCAGTACTTC
TRBJ2-1,16,-,TRBV5-1,CASSLVTGTPFDEQFF,TGCGCCAGCAGCTTGGTTACCGGGACTCCCTTCGATGAGCAGTTCTTC
TRBJ2-7,15,-,TRBV11-2,CASSLVGNRAYEQYF,TGTGCCAGCAGCTTGGTGGGGAACAGGGCCTACGAGCAGTACTTC
TRBJ1-4,15,-,TRBV27,CASSRTPATNEKLFF,TGTGCCAGCAGCAGAACCCCTGCAACTAATGAAAAACTGTTTTTT